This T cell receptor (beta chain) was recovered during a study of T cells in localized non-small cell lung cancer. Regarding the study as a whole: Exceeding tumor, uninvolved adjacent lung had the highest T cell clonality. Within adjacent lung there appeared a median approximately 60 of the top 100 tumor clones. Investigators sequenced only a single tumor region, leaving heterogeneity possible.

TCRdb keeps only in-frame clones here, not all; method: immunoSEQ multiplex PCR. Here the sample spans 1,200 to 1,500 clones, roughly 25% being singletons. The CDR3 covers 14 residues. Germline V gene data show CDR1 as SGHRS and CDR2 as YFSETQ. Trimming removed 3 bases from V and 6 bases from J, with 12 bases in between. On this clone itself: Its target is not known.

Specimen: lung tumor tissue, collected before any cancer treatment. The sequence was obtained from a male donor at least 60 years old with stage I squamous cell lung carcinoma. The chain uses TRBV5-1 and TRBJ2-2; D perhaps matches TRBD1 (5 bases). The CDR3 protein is CASSSQGIAGELFF. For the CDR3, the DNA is TGCGCCAGCAGCTCCCAGGGTATTGCCGGGGAGCTGTTTTTT.